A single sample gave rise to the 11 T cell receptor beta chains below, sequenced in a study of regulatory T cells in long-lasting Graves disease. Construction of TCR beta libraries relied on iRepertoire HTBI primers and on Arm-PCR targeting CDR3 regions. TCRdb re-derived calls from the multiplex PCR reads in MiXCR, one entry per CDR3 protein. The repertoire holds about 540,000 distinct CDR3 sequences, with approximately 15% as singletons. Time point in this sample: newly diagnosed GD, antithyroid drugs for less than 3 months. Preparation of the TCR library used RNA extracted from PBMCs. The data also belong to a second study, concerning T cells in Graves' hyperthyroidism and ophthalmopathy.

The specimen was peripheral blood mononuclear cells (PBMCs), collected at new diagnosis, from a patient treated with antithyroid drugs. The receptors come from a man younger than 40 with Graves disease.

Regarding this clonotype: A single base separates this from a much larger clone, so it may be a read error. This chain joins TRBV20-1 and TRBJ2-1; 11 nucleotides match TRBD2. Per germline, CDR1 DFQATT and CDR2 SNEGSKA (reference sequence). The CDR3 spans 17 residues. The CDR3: CSAERLAGTLSYNGQFF. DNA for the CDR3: TGCAGTGCTGAACGACTAGCGGGGACGCTTTCCTACAATGGGCAGTTCTTC.

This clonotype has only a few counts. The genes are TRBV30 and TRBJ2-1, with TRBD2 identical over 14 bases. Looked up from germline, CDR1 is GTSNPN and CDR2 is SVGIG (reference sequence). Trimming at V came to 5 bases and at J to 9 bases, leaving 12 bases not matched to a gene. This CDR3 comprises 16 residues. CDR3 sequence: CAWDRGLAGGTSEQFF. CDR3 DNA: TGTGCCTGGGACCGCGGACTAGCGGGAGGCACAAGTGAGCAGTTCTTC. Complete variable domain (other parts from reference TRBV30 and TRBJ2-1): SQTIHQWPATLVQPVGSPLSLECTVEGTSNPNLYWYRQAAGRGLQLLFYSVGIGQISSEVPQNLSASRPQDRQFILSSKKLLLSDSGFYLCAWDRGLAGGTSEQFFGPGTRLTVL.

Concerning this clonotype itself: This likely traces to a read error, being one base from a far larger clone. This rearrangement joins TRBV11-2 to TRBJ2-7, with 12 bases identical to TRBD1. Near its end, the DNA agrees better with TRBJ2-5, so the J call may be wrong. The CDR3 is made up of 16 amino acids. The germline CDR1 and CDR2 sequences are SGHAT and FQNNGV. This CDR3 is CASSPWDRGRQETQYF. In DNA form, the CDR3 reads TGTGCCAGCAGCCCCTGGGACAGGGGGCGTCAAGAGACCCAGTACTTC.

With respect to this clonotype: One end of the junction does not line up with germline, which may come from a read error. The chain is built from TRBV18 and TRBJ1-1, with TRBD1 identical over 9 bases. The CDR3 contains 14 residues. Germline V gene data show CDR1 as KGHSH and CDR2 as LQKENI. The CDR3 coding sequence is TGTGCCAGCTCACCTGGGACAGGGAACGCTGAAGCTTTCTTT. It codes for CASSPGTGNAEAFF.

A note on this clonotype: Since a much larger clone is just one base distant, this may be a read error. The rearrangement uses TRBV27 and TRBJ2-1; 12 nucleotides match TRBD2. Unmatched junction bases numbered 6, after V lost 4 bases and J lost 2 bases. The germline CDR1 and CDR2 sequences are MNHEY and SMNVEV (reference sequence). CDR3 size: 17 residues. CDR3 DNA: TGTGCCAGCAGTTCCGGGACTAGCGGGTTCCCCTACAATGAGCAGTTCTTC. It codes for CASSSGTSGFPYNEQFF.

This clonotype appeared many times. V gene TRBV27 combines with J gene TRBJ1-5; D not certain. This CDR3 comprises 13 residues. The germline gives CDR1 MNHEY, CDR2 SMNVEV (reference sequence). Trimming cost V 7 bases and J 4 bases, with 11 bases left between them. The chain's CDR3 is CASKVGVNQPQHF. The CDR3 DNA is TGTGCCAGCAAGGTGGGTGTGAATCAGCCCCAGCATTTT.

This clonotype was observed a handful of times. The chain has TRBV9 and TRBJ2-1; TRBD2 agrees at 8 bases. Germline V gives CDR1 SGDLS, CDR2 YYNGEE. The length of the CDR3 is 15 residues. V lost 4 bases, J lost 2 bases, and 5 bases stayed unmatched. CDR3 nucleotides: TGTGCCAGCAGCATGAGCGGGGGAACCTACAATGAGCAGTTCTTC. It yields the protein CASSMSGGTYNEQFF.

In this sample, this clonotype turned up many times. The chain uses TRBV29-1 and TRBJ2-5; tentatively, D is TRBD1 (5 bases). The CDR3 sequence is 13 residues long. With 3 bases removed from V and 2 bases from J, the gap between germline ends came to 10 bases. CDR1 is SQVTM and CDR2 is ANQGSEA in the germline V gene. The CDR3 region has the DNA TGCAGCGTTGAGTGGGCAGGGCAAGAGACCCAGTACTTC. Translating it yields CSVEWAGQETQYF.

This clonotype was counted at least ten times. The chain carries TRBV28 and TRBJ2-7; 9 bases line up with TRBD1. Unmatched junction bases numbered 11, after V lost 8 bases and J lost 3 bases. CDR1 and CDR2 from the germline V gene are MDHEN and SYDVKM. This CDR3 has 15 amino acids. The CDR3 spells CASSPPGQGLYEQYF. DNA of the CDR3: TGTGCCAGCTCACCACCGGGACAGGGACTCTACGAGCAGTACTTC.

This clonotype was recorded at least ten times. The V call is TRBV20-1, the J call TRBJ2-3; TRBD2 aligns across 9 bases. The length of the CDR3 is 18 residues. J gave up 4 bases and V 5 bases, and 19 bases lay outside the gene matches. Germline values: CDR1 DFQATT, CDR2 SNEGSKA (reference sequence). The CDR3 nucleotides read TGCAGTGCTGGGGGCGTTGCGGGAGGGCCTCAACTTGCAGATACGCAGTATTTT. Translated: CSAGGVAGGPQLADTQYF.

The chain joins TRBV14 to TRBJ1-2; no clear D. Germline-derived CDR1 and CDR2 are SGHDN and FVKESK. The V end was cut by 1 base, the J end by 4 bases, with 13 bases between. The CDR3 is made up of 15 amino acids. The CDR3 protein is CASSQGARGTYGYTF. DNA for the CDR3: TGTGCCAGCAGCCAAGGTGCCCGGGGTACCTATGGCTACACCTTC.